The 26 T cell receptor beta chains below were found in one sample sequenced in a study of blood T cells in healthy people across ages. It was with a sample-barcoded 5' primer and a J-beta primer mix that a second PCR of roughly 7 to 12 cycles was run. MiXCR was run by TCRdb on the 5' RACE reads, yielding one entry per CDR3 protein. This sample carries 1.2 million to 1.5 million distinct CDR3 sequences, around 59% of them seen once, and the ten largest clones take over 5%. Sequenced material: blood. All receptors come from a man aged 18 to 35 in good health.

J is TRBJ2-1 and V is TRBV27; TRBD1 matches at 7 bases. Germline assignment: CDR1 MNHEY and CDR2 SMNVEV (reference sequence). This CDR3 contains 13 residues. With V trimmed by 6 bases and J by 13 bases, 12 bases remained unmatched. The CDR3 is CASRTGFGETQFF. The CDR3 coding sequence is TGTGCCAGCAGGACAGGGTTTGGAGAGACCCAGTTCTTC.

This clonotype was seen a handful of times. The rearrangement uses TRBV6-5 and TRBJ2-5; D not resolved. The CDR3 is 14 residues long. V dropped 5 bases and J dropped 0 bases, with 10 bases sitting between them. CDR1 and CDR2 from the germline V gene are MNHEY and SVGAGI. Written as DNA, the CDR3 is TGTGCCAGCAGTGCCAACTCCTACCAAGAGACCCAGTACTTC. Residues: CASSANSYQETQYF.

J is TRBJ1-4 and V is TRBV6-1; 11 bases are a match to TRBD1. The CDR3 has 18 amino acids. Trimming took 6 bases from V and 4 from J; bases not matched to a gene: 13. CDR1 MNHNS and CDR2 SASEGT come from the germline V gene. The CDR3 region is CASSPPPGQGVSNEKLFF. CDR3 coding DNA: TGTGCCAGCAGCCCACCCCCGGGACAGGGGGTTAGTAATGAAAAACTGTTTTTT.

The CDR3 region is CASSFTGTSGRASYEQYF. Written as DNA, the CDR3 is TGTGCCAGCAGCTTTACCGGGACTAGCGGGAGAGCGTCCTACGAGCAGTACTTC. This rearrangement joins TRBV7-2 to TRBJ2-7, with TRBD2 matching 14 bases. V lost 3 bases, J lost 1 base, and 8 bases stayed unmatched. The germline V gene encodes CDR1 SGHTA and CDR2 FQGNSA. This CDR3 comprises 18 residues.

This chain links TRBV5-6 with TRBJ2-4; 12 bases match TRBD2. The end of the DNA aligns better with TRBJ2-7, so the J call may be wrong. The CDR3 consists of 19 residues. CDR1 and CDR2 (germline): SGHDT, YYEEEE. This CDR3 is CASSPGTGATSGSIYEQYF. The CDR3 DNA reads as TGTGCCAGCAGCCCTGGTACGGGGGCGACTAGCGGGAGTATCTACGAGCAGTACTTC.

A few counts support this clonotype. This chain joins TRBV11-2 and TRBJ1-1; D gene unclear. CDR3 size: 14 residues. V dropped 1 base and J dropped 5 bases, with 11 bases sitting between them. Germline V gene data show CDR1 as SGHAT and CDR2 as FQNNGV. The CDR3 loop reads CASSLVTGRTEAFF. In DNA, the CDR3 is TGTGCCAGCAGCTTAGTTACGGGTCGTACTGAAGCTTTCTTT.

Only a few counts were recorded for this clonotype. The chain uses TRBV29-1 and TRBJ2-3; TRBD2 might be the D (8 bases). The CDR3 length is 14 residues. Germline CDR1 and CDR2: SQVTM and ANQGSEA. V shed 7 bases and J shed 5 bases, with 19 bases lying between them. CDR3 amino acids: CSALLAAGGDTQYF. The CDR3 DNA reads TGCAGCGCTCTACTAGCGGCAGGGGGAGATACGCAGTATTTT.

The rearrangement uses TRBV20-1 and TRBJ2-3; TRBD1 might be the D (6 bases). This CDR3 has 14 amino acids. The V end lost 5 bases, the J end lost 3 bases, and 15 bases lay between the germline ends. Germline CDR1 DFQATT, CDR2 SNEGSKA (reference sequence). As DNA, the CDR3 is TGCAGTGCTCACCGGGACACCCTGACAGATACGCAGTATTTT. The encoded protein is CSAHRDTLTDTQYF.

A note on this clonotype: At one end the junction does not follow the germline gene, possibly because of a read error. V usage is TRBV5-6 and J usage is TRBJ1-2; D may be TRBD1 (5 bases). The length of the CDR3 is 13 residues. Looked up from germline, CDR1 is SGHDT and CDR2 is YYEEEE. CDR3 coding DNA: TGTGCCAGCAGCCTGACAGCTGACTATGACTACACCTTC. It is translated as CASSLTADYDYTF. Using reference TRBV5-6 and TRBJ1-2 for the parts outside the CDR3, the full variable domain is DAGVTQSPTHLIKTRGQQVTLRCSPKSGHDTVSWYQQALGQGPQFIFQYYEEEERQRGNFPDRFSGHQFPNYSSELNVNALLLGDSALYLCASSLTADYDYTFGSGTRLTVV.

The rearrangement uses TRBV12-3 or TRBV12-4 and TRBJ2-1, with a possible D match to TRBD2 (5 bases). This CDR3 has 16 amino acids. The V end lost 5 bases, the J end lost 6 bases, and 20 bases lay between the germline ends. CDR3 amino acids: CASSPTGLTLPNEQFF. DNA for the CDR3: TGTGCCAGCAGTCCAACGGGGTTGACGCTACCCAATGAGCAGTTCTTC.

J is TRBJ2-7 and V is TRBV3-1; tentatively, D is TRBD2 (5 bases). CDR1 is LGHDT, CDR2 YNNKEL, per germline (reference sequence). V lost 3 bases, J lost 6 bases, and 15 bases lay in between. The CDR3 consists of 14 residues. The CDR3 loop reads CASSHVQDRGEQYF. The CDR3 DNA reads TGTGCCAGCAGCCATGTCCAAGACCGGGGCGAGCAGTACTTC.

On this clonotype: A much larger clone lies one base from this, so it may be a read error. The CDR3 spells CASSPTGTNEKLFF. CDR3 nucleotide sequence: TGTGCCAGCAGCCCGACAGGAACTAATGAAAAACTGTTTTTT. This chain links TRBV5-6 with TRBJ1-4; D perhaps matches TRBD1 (6 bases). In germline, CDR1 is SGHDT, CDR2 YYEEEE. Trimming removed 4 bases at V and 1 base at J, with 8 bases between. CDR3 length equals 14 residues. Together with reference TRBV5-6 and TRBJ1-4, the CDR3 gives the full variable domain: DAGVTQSPTHLIKTRGQQVTLRCSPKSGHDTVSWYQQALGQGPQFIFQYYEEEERQRGNFPDRFSGHQFPNYSSELNVNALLLGDSALYLCASSPTGTNEKLFFGSGTQLSVL.

This chain joins TRBV5-1 and TRBJ2-3; tentatively, D is TRBD2 (6 bases). The CDR3 covers 16 residues. CDR1 and CDR2 from the germline V gene are SGHRS and YFSETQ. V lost 0 bases to trimming and J lost 5 bases, with 16 bases between them. The CDR3 is CASSLVASAKEDTQYF. In DNA form, the CDR3 reads TGCGCCAGCAGCTTGGTGGCTAGCGCTAAGGAAGATACGCAGTATTTT.

This clonotype was picked up a small number of times. The chain has TRBV29-1 and TRBJ2-1, with 8 bases aligning to TRBD2. Germline trimming cut 3 bases from V and 7 bases from J; bases unmatched to any gene: 8. CDR1 and CDR2 (germline): SQVTM, ANQGSEA. This CDR3 is 14 amino acids long. The CDR3 spells CSVDVGGANNEQFF. The CDR3 coding sequence is TGCAGCGTTGATGTCGGGGGGGCGAATAATGAGCAGTTCTTC.

This clonotype came up a few times. The DNA of the CDR3 is TGCAGTGTCATAAACCGGGACACCTACGAGCAGTACTTC. It specifies CSVINRDTYEQYF. The chain employs TRBV20-1 and TRBJ2-7; D is possibly TRBD1 (6 bases). Trimming cost V 7 bases and J 2 bases, with 15 bases left between them. Germline CDR1 is DFQATT and CDR2 is SNEGSKA (reference sequence). This CDR3 contains 13 residues.

The chain carries TRBV27 and TRBJ2-3; 7 nucleotides match TRBD2. After removal of 2 bases from V and 2 bases from J, the junction contained 16 bases not matched to a gene. The CDR3 is 19 residues long. Germline V gene lookup returns CDR1 MNHEY and CDR2 SMNVEV (reference sequence). The CDR3 bases are TGTGCCAGCAGTTTACTGGGGGGGGACGGACGCTTTAACACAGATACGCAGTATTTT. It yields the protein CASSLLGGDGRFNTDTQYF.

The chain joins TRBV6-5 to TRBJ2-7; 8 bases agree with TRBD2. The V segment lost 7 bases and the J segment 1 base; nucleotides outside the gene matches: 6. In germline, CDR1 is MNHEY, CDR2 SVGAGI. There are 14 residues in the CDR3. The CDR3 DNA is TGTGCCAGCAAAAAGACTAGCGAGTCCTACGAGCAGTACTTC. Translation gives CASKKTSESYEQYF.

This clonotype came up a few times. The chain uses TRBV24-1 and TRBJ2-3; perhaps TRBD1 as D (6 bases). Germline assignment: CDR1 KGHDR and CDR2 SFDVKD. The germline V and J ends were trimmed by 0 bases and 9 bases, with 9 bases remaining between them. This CDR3 region has 13 residues. In nucleotides, the CDR3 is TGTGCCACCAGTGATTTGCTGGGACACACGCAGTATTTT. Protein sequence: CATSDLLGHTQYF.

This clonotype was detected only a few times. J is TRBJ2-7 and V is TRBV4-2; 8 bases agree with TRBD2. Germline V CDR1 and CDR2: LGHNA, YNFKEQ. Losses at the gene ends were 0 bases for V and 3 bases for J; bases not matched to a gene: 7. The CDR3 has 16 residues. CDR3 sequence: CASSQETTSGFYEQYF. CDR3 DNA sequence: TGTGCCAGCAGCCAAGAAACTACTAGCGGATTCTACGAGCAGTACTTC.

This clonotype turned up a few times. The chain recombines TRBV20-1 with TRBJ2-1; a weak D match, TRBD2 (6 bases). This CDR3 comprises 12 residues. The germline V and J ends were trimmed by 0 bases and 9 bases, with 9 bases remaining between them. The germline V gene has CDR1 DFQATT and CDR2 SNEGSKA (reference sequence). Written as DNA, the CDR3 is TGCAGTGCTAGAGAGGGGGGAGCTGAGCAGTTCTTC. This translates into CSAREGGAEQFF.

The CDR3 here is CASSYSGTSGRATDTQYF. DNA for the CDR3: TGTGCCAGCAGTTACTCCGGGACTAGCGGGAGGGCTACAGATACGCAGTATTTT. V gene TRBV6-5 combines with J gene TRBJ2-3; TRBD2 matches at 16 bases. CDR1 is MNHEY and CDR2 is SVGAGI in the germline V gene. CDR3 length: 18 amino acids. V was pared by 0 bases and J by 3 bases, with 3 bases of the junction left unmatched.

The chain employs TRBV7-2 and TRBJ1-2; TRBD1 matches at 11 bases. The germline CDR1 and CDR2 sequences are SGHTA and FQGNSA. The CDR3 extends over 17 amino acids. The V and J ends lost 5 bases and 4 bases, in that order; junction bases with no gene match: 12. CDR3 region: CASSTSPGQGGLYGYTF. CDR3 DNA sequence: TGTGCCAGCAGCACTTCCCCGGGACAGGGGGGGCTCTATGGCTACACCTTC.

The chain carries TRBV29-1 and TRBJ2-5; D possibly corresponds to TRBD1 (5 bases). V was shortened by 3 bases and J by 11 bases, with 16 bases between the two germline ends. The CDR3 loop spans 12 amino acids. The germline V gene has CDR1 SQVTM and CDR2 ANQGSEA. The CDR3 nucleotides are TGCAGCGTTGAGAGCGAAGGGGCAGGGCAGTACTTC. It translates to CSVESEGAGQYF.

CDR3 sequence: CATSDFAGGDTQYF. DNA of the CDR3: TGTGCCACCAGTGATTTTGCCGGGGGGGATACGCAGTATTTT. J is TRBJ2-3 and V is TRBV24-1; 7 bases match TRBD2. The ends lost 1 base at V and 6 bases at J; junction bases unmatched: 3. CDR1 is KGHDR, CDR2 SFDVKD, per germline. This CDR3 region has 14 residues.

This chain uses TRBV3-1 with TRBJ2-7; D uncertain. In germline, CDR1 is LGHDT, CDR2 YNNKEL (reference sequence). This CDR3 has 16 amino acids. The V and J ends lost 0 bases and 1 base respectively, with 13 bases between them. The CDR3 DNA reads as TGTGCCAGCAGCCAAGAAGCCTCCTATACATCCTACGAGCAGTACTTC. Protein sequence: CASSQEASYTSYEQYF.

Of note for this clonotype: Mismatch with germline at one junction end may stem from a read error. The chain is built from TRBV29-1 and TRBJ2-7, with unresolved D. This CDR3 comprises 13 residues. CDR1 and CDR2 from the germline V gene are SQVTM and ANQGSEA. The CDR3 loop reads CSVPTGNRYELYF. For the CDR3, the DNA is TGCAGCGTTCCCACGGGCAACCGCTACGAGCTGTACTTC.